This TCR beta chain originates from a study of blood T cell repertoires in COVID-19. The CDR3 runs 11 residues. The V gene lost 0 bases and the J gene lost 7 bases, with 3 bases spanning the gap. Produced via immunoSEQ multiplex PCR; TCRdb's table is partial and in-frame only. The table shows 360,000 or so clones, with roughly 80% occurring only once. Recruitment covered under 25 US areas and drew participants whose ages spanned about 18 to 90 years. Which cohort a participant joined came from the clinical history participants gave. Recovery among Cohort 3 donors was established by two negative PCRs, clearance, or symptom resolution.

The TCR sequence derives from a woman aged 45-65 years who had recovered from COVID-19. The chain links TRBV12-3 or TRBV12-4 to TRBJ1-1; no reliable D call. Sequencing was performed on PBMCs or T cells enriched from blood (not recorded which). DNA for the CDR3: TGTGCCAGCAGTTTAGCCCTTGAAGCTTTCTTT. It specifies CASSLALEAFF.